Following are 23 T cell receptor beta chains from one sample sequenced in a study of T-cell memory formation after mild COVID-19. MiXCR, run by TCRdb on the 5' RACE reads, gives a single entry per CDR3 protein. This sample has about 350,000 distinct CDR3 sequences, with around 15% found just once. Sequenced: PBMCs or a T cell subset sorted from them (not recorded which). All receptors derive from a man aged 18 to 30 who had mild COVID-19 (a few samples of this study predate the infection). Cell type and time point are not known.

The chain uses TRBV6-5 and TRBJ1-2, with no clear D. V dropped 2 bases and J dropped 8 bases, with 21 bases sitting between them. Looked up from germline, CDR1 is MNHEY and CDR2 is SVGAGI. The CDR3 covers 16 residues. This CDR3 reads CASSYPDRKARRGYTF. The CDR3 nucleotides are TGTGCCAGCAGTTACCCTGACCGCAAAGCCAGGAGAGGCTACACCTTC.

This clonotype has only a few counts. This sequence joins TRBV12-3 or TRBV12-4 and TRBJ2-7; the D gene is possibly TRBD1 (6 bases). Trimming pared 6 bases from V and 6 bases from J, leaving 15 bases between. The CDR3 is 13 residues long. The CDR3 nucleotides read TGTGCCAGCAGCCCGTCCAGGGGACCCGAGCAGTACTTC. This codes for CASSPSRGPEQYF.

This clonotype was seen more than once but under ten times. The CDR3 nucleotides are TGTGCCAGCAGCTCCGGACAGGGGGCAAGGACTTTAAATGAAAAACTGTTTTTT. Translation gives CASSSGQGARTLNEKLFF. The rearrangement joins TRBV28 to TRBJ1-4; 11 nucleotides match TRBD1. V gave up 6 bases and J gave up 5 bases; unmatched junction bases: 14. The length of the CDR3 is 18 residues. CDR1 and CDR2 (germline): MDHEN, SYDVKM.

In this sample, this clonotype turned up a few times. This chain uses TRBV4-3 with TRBJ2-1; D possibly matches TRBD1 or TRBD2 (5 bases each). CDR3 length: 18 amino acids. With 1 base removed from V and 0 bases from J, the gap between germline ends came to 16 bases. Germline CDR1 LGHNA, CDR2 YSLEER. CDR3 sequence (DNA): TGCGCCAGCAGCCAAGGGAGGACACGGATGAGCTCCTACAATGAGCAGTTCTTC. The encoded protein is CASSQGRTRMSSYNEQFF.

This clonotype came up a few times. The gene calls are TRBV24-1 and TRBJ2-3; the D call may be TRBD1 or TRBD2 (6 bases each). There are 17 residues in the CDR3. Germline values: CDR1 KGHDR, CDR2 SFDVKD. V was clipped by 1 base and J by 1 base, with 14 bases between them. The DNA for the CDR3 is TGTGCCACCAGTGATTTCCTGGAGGGGGTTGGCACAGATACGCAGTATTTT. Amino acid sequence: CATSDFLEGVGTDTQYF.

The chain has TRBV14 and TRBJ2-1, with D tentatively TRBD1 (5 bases). The V gene lost 8 bases and the J gene lost 8 bases, with 16 bases spanning the gap. This CDR3 region has 13 residues. The germline gives CDR1 SGHDN, CDR2 FVKESK. CDR3 bases: TGTGCCAGCCGTCGAACAGGTTTGGATGAGCAGTTCTTC. This gives the protein CASRRTGLDEQFF.

The chain uses TRBV5-4 and TRBJ2-5; the D gene is possibly TRBD2 (5 bases). CDR3 length equals 16 residues. Trimming left V 4 bases short and J 5 bases short, with 21 bases between. Germline assignment: CDR1 SGHNT and CDR2 YYREEE (reference sequence). The DNA for the CDR3 is TGTGCCAGCAGCCCCTACTCCCGACCTAGGGAGGAGACCCAGTACTTC. Protein product: CASSPYSRPREETQYF.

The chain couples TRBV4-1 to TRBJ2-5; a weak D match, TRBD2 (6 bases). V was clipped by 3 bases and J by 4 bases, with 18 bases between them. This CDR3 comprises 16 residues. Looked up from germline, CDR1 is MGHRA and CDR2 is YSYEKL. CDR3 region: CASSHPGLKGGETQYF. The CDR3 DNA follows: TGCGCCAGCAGCCATCCCGGCCTCAAGGGAGGAGAGACCCAGTACTTC.

This clonotype was observed a few times. The V gene is TRBV29-1, the J gene TRBJ1-3; unclear D gene. V was trimmed by 6 bases and J by 0 bases, leaving 9 bases between them. CDR1 and CDR2 (germline): SQVTM, ANQGSEA. The CDR3 sequence is 13 residues long. In nucleotides, the CDR3 is TGCAGCGTGTCTTCCGTCTCTGGAAACACCATATATTTT. Amino acid sequence: CSVSSVSGNTIYF.

The chain is built from TRBV7-9 and TRBJ1-3; possible D gene TRBD1, 5 bases. The CDR3 spans 15 residues. Germline CDR1 and CDR2: SEHNR and FQNEAQ (reference sequence). Deletions cut 6 bases from V and 0 bases from J, with 12 bases between. CDR3 in DNA: TGTGCCAGCAGACCAGACGGGGGCTCTGGAAACACCATATATTTT. It yields the protein CASRPDGGSGNTIYF.

The gene calls are TRBV7-8 and TRBJ2-7; 8 bases map to TRBD1. This CDR3 region has 15 residues. V lost 4 bases, J lost 2 bases, and 7 bases stayed unmatched. The germline CDR1 and CDR2 sequences are SGHVS and FQNEAQ. The CDR3: CASSSYRDRTYEQYF. In DNA form, the CDR3 reads TGTGCCAGCAGCTCATACAGGGACAGGACCTACGAGCAGTACTTC. Filled out from reference TRBV7-8 and TRBJ2-7, the complete variable domain reads GAGVSQSPRYKVAKRGQDVALRCDPISGHVSLFWYQQALGQGPEFLTYFQNEAQLDKSGLPSDRFFAERPEGSVSTLKIQRTQQEDSAVYLCASSSYRDRTYEQYFGPGTRLTVT.

The CDR3 loop is CASSFPSQRGYTF. The CDR3 bases are TGTGCCAGCAGCTTTCCTTCGCAGCGTGGCTACACCTTC. J is TRBJ1-2 and V is TRBV7-2; D is uncertain. The CDR3 has 13 residues. Germline V lookup: CDR1 SGHTA, CDR2 FQGNSA. The V end was cut by 3 bases, the J end by 7 bases, with 12 bases between.

The chain employs TRBV19 and TRBJ2-7; 8 bases map to TRBD1. With 2 bases clipped from V and 2 bases from J, the junction kept 14 bases outside the gene matches. Germline values: CDR1 LNHDA, CDR2 SQIVND (reference sequence). The CDR3 is 18 amino acids. CDR3 coding DNA: TGTGCCAGTAGTATAATTCTCAGGCGGGACAGGCGTCCCTACGAGCAGTACTTC. It codes for CASSIILRRDRRPYEQYF. The variable domain in full, with the rest retrieved from reference TRBV19 and TRBJ2-7, is DGGITQSPKYLFRKEGQNVTLSCEQNLNHDAMYWYRQDPGQGLRLIYYSQIVNDFQKGDIAEGYSVSREKKESFPLTVTSAQKNPTAFYLCASSIILRRDRRPYEQYFGPGTRLTVT.

This sequence joins TRBV7-9 and TRBJ2-1; D is undetermined. The CDR3 has 15 residues. CDR1 and CDR2 from the germline V gene are SEHNR and FQNEAQ (reference sequence). Trimming left V 6 bases short and J 6 bases short, with 18 bases between. In DNA, the CDR3 is TGTGCCAGCAGACCCCAATCGAGGATCGGCAATGAGCAGTTCTTC. Translating it yields CASRPQSRIGNEQFF.

The CDR3 region has the DNA TGCAGTGCTACTCCTGGACCGAGCTACGAGCAGTACTTC. Translating it yields CSATPGPSYEQYF. This chain joins TRBV20-1 and TRBJ2-7, with D hard to call. Trimming left V 4 bases short and J 3 bases short, with 13 bases between. Germline CDR1 DFQATT, CDR2 SNEGSKA (reference sequence). The CDR3 loop spans 13 amino acids.

The rearrangement links TRBV11-1 to TRBJ2-7; no clear D gene. This CDR3 contains 14 residues. Germline V gives CDR1 SGHAT, CDR2 FQDESV (reference sequence). The V end was cut by 3 bases, the J end by 5 bases, with 14 bases between. CDR3 amino acids: CASSFRTVDHEQYF. The DNA of the CDR3 is TGTGCCAGCAGCTTCAGGACGGTGGACCACGAGCAGTACTTC.

This clonotype was observed a handful of times. This chain links TRBV6-6 with TRBJ2-4; D may be TRBD1 (5 bases). The CDR3 has 14 residues. Trimming shortened V by 3 bases and J by 0 bases, and 6 bases separated the two germline ends. Germline values: CDR1 MNHNY, CDR2 SVGAGI (reference sequence). CDR3 sequence (DNA): TGTGCCAGCAGTTATCAGGGAGCCAAAAACATTCAGTACTTC. Translation: CASSYQGAKNIQYF.

This clonotype was counted ten times or more. V gene TRBV7-3 combines with J gene TRBJ2-5; D not resolved. The V end lost 5 bases, the J end lost 5 bases, and 15 bases lay between the germline ends. CDR1 SGHTA and CDR2 FQGTGA come from the germline V gene. This CDR3 is 14 amino acids long. The CDR3, as DNA: TGTGCCAGCAGCCAAAACCCGGGTACGGAGACCCAGTACTTC. This encodes CASSQNPGTETQYF.

The chain joins TRBV4-1 to TRBJ1-1; D possibly corresponds to TRBD1 (5 bases). This CDR3 contains 16 residues. Germline lookup yields CDR1 MGHRA and CDR2 YSYEKL. V was clipped by 4 bases and J by 3 bases, with 18 bases between them. CDR3 loop: CASSLFFRGRDTEAFF. The CDR3 DNA is TGCGCCAGCAGCCTCTTTTTCCGGGGACGGGACACTGAAGCTTTCTTT.

This clonotype was detected ten times or more. The chain combines TRBV18 with TRBJ2-3; 8 bases line up with TRBD2. The germline V gene encodes CDR1 KGHSH and CDR2 LQKENI. With V trimmed by 6 bases and J by 2 bases, 10 bases remained unmatched. The CDR3 is 16 amino acids. CDR3 nucleotides: TGTGCCAGCTCGCCGACTAGCGCCACCACCACAGATACGCAGTATTTT. This sequence encodes CASSPTSATTTDTQYF.

J is TRBJ2-3 and V is TRBV2; D unresolved. The CDR3 is made up of 14 amino acids. V was pared by 2 bases and J by 3 bases, with 9 bases between. Germline V gene data show CDR1 as SNHLY and CDR2 as FYNNEI. CDR3 DNA sequence: TGTGCCAGCAGTGAATTATTACGGACAGATACGCAGTATTTT. This sequence encodes CASSELLRTDTQYF. The complete variable domain, with remaining parts taken from reference TRBV2 and TRBJ2-3, reads EPEVTQTPSHQVTQMGQEVILRCVPISNHLYFYWYRQILGQKVEFLVSFYNNEISEKSEIFDDQFSVERPDGSNFTLKIRSTKLEDSAMYFCASSELLRTDTQYFGPGTRLTVL.

The CDR3 DNA reads TGCGCCAGCAGCCAAAGGATCGGACAGGGCCTTGGGGTTGGGACTAATGAAAAACTGTTTTTT. This gives the protein CASSQRIGQGLGVGTNEKLFF. The chain employs TRBV4-3 and TRBJ1-4, with 8 bases matching TRBD1. CDR1 and CDR2 (germline): LGHNA, YSLEER. The CDR3 length is 21 residues. Trimming at V came to 2 bases and at J to 2 bases, leaving 19 bases not matched to a gene.

This clonotype has a count of ten or more. This rearrangement joins TRBV6-5 to TRBJ2-3; D is uncertain. This CDR3 has 15 amino acids. In germline, CDR1 is MNHEY, CDR2 SVGAGI. Trimming shortened V by 5 bases and J by 4 bases, and 16 bases separated the two germline ends. The chain's CDR3 is CASSPWTAVADTQYF. The CDR3 nucleotides are TGTGCCAGCAGTCCATGGACCGCAGTAGCAGATACGCAGTATTTT.